This TCR beta chain comes out of a study of blood T cells in healthy people across ages. Study-level information: About one barcoded beta molecule per two T cells was captured by template switching.

CDR1 and CDR2 (germline): SEHNR, FQNEAQ (reference sequence). The V end lost 1 base, the J end lost 8 bases, and 20 bases lay between the germline ends. The CDR3 runs to 16 residues. For the second PCR, which ran for 7 to 11 cycles, a sample-barcoded 5' primer and a J-beta primer mix were used. Each cDNA molecule received a tag from a template-switch adaptor that had 12 random nucleotides. CDR3-containing paired-end reads numbered at least 2.5 million in each sample. TCRdb fed the 5' RACE reads into MiXCR, producing one record per CDR3 protein. In the table there are about 650,000 distinct CDR3 sequences, approximately 30% of which are singletons.

This TCR came from a woman aged 80 or over in good health. The chain employs TRBV7-9 and TRBJ1-2; D gene uncertain. Specimen: blood. The CDR3 protein is CASSLDRVLGFGGYTF. The CDR3 DNA reads as TGTGCCAGCAGCTTAGATAGGGTTTTGGGGTTCGGAGGCTACACCTTC. Full variable domain (rest looked up from reference TRBV7-9 and TRBJ1-2): DTGVSQNPRHKITKRGQNVTFRCDPISEHNRLYWYRQTLGQGPEFLTYFQNEAQLEKSRLLSDRFSAERPKGSFSTLEIQRTEQGDSAMYLCASSLDRVLGFGGYTFGSGTRLTVV.